This TCR beta chain was observed in a study of blood T cell repertoires in COVID-19. Whole-study context: T cells, B-cell-depleted T cells, or PBMCs provided the cDNA or gDNA that served as material.

Original methodology: Researchers report that nucleated cell counts were estimated from reference gene primer amplification. Using immunoSEQ multiplex PCR, the repertoire was profiled, and TCRdb retains in-frame clones only, with some absent. V, J and clone size derive from that table, while D and trimming were established from the DNA sequence. The sample contains roughly 75,000 clones, roughly 87% of which appear only once. This clone showed up just a few times. Germline CDR1 and CDR2: SGHTS and YDEGEE. This CDR3 has 15 amino acids. V lost 1 base and J lost 8, with 18 bases in between. This TCR came from a man aged 50 or older with acute or convalescent COVID-19. Sequences were obtained from peripheral blood. The chain joins TRBV5-8 to TRBJ1-2; possible D gene TRBD1, 5 bases. CDR3 amino acids: CASSLNLVGPWGYTF. For the CDR3, the DNA is TGTGCCAGCAGCTTGAATTTGGTGGGGCCTTGGGGCTACACCTTC.